These T cell receptor beta chains were read from a single sample in a study of blood T cell repertoires in COVID-19. The table came from immunoSEQ multiplex PCR; TCRdb's copy has only in-frame clones and leaves some out. In the table there are under 200,000 clones, about 88% of which are singletons. The specimen was peripheral blood. These receptors all stem from a woman aged 80 or over in a cohort sampled during active or convalescent COVID-19. Each CDR3 is given with its conserved first and last residue. The D gene is left open where the match is weak. Expanded clones get a size class; other rows say once, few or many, or leave the size out.

V gene	clone size	D gene	J gene	CDR3 protein	CDR3 DNA
TRBV19	few	TRBD1	TRBJ1-2	CASRTGDYGYTF	TGTGCCAGTAGAACAGGGGACTATGGCTACACCTTC
TRBV2	.	.	TRBJ2-6	CASSAKQGFGANVLTF	TGTGCCAGCAGTGCAAAACAGGGCTTTGGGGCCAACGTCCTGACTTTC
TRBV19	.	.	TRBJ1-2	CASSIIPELYGYTF	TGTGCCAGTAGTATTATTCCCGAACTCTATGGCTACACCTTC
TRBV30	.	.	TRBJ1-6	CAWNGQGRYSPLHF	TGTGCCTGGAACGGACAAGGCAGATATTCACCCCTCCACTTT
TRBV30	.	.	TRBJ2-3	CAWSVPLGRLAGITDTQYF	TGTGCCTGGAGTGTACCCTTGGGCCGATTGGCGGGAATCACAGATACGCAGTATTTT
TRBV5-6	.	.	TRBJ1-2	CASSMTVNYGYTF	TGTGCCAGCTCGATGACAGTCAACTATGGCTACACCTTC
TRBV9	.	TRBD2	TRBJ2-5	CASSEGTSGRSGQETQYF	TGTGCCAGCAGCGAGGGGACTAGCGGGAGATCGGGTCAAGAGACCCAGTACTTC
TRBV30	.	TRBD1	TRBJ2-2	CARDRVSYTGELFF	TGTGCCCGAGACAGGGTATCTTACACCGGGGAGCTGTTTTTT
TRBV21-1	.	.	TRBJ1-6	CASSKWTGGESPLHF	TGTGCCAGCAGCAAATGGACAGGGGGCGAGTCACCCCTCCACTTT
TRBV28	.	.	TRBJ1-1	CASSLTRVEAFF	TGTGCCAGCAGTCTCACGAGGGTTGAAGCTTTCTTT
TRBV21-1	few	.	TRBJ1-5	CASSAKRGNQPQHF	TGTGCCAGCAGCGCTAAGAGGGGGAATCAGCCCCAGCATTTT
TRBV19	.	TRBD1	TRBJ2-1	CASSGTGGNFGEQFF	TGTGCCAGTAGTGGGACAGGGGGCAACTTCGGGGAGCAGTTCTTC
TRBV24-1	.	TRBD1	TRBJ1-5	CATSDGPGGGGQPQHF	TGTGCCACCAGTGATGGGCCAGGGGGTGGGGGGCAGCCCCAGCATTTT
TRBV18	.	.	TRBJ1-5	CASSQGWNQPQHF	TGTGCCAGCTCCCAGGGGTGGAATCAGCCCCAGCATTTT
TRBV7-2	.	.	TRBJ2-6	CASSPWDTSSGANVLTF	TGTGCCAGCAGCCCATGGGACACCAGCTCTGGGGCCAACGTCCTGACTTTC
TRBV14	once	.	TRBJ2-6	CASARGGAAGANVLTF	TGTGCCAGCGCCCGGGGCGGGGCGGCTGGGGCCAACGTCCTGACTTTC
TRBV7-9	few	.	TRBJ2-3	CASSLGLLDTQYF	TGTGCCAGCAGCTTAGGGCTTCTAGATACGCAGTATTTT
TRBV3-1/TRBV3-2	.	.	TRBJ2-5	CASSQGDFETQYF	TGTGCCAGCAGCCAAGGGGACTTTGAGACCCAGTACTTC
TRBV6-1	.	.	TRBJ1-3	CASSEVRPGSGNTIYF	TGTGCCAGCAGTGAAGTTAGACCGGGCTCTGGAAACACCATATATTTT
TRBV11-2	.	.	TRBJ1-1	CASSPGNTEAFF	TGTGCCAGCAGCCCCGGGAACACTGAAGCTTTCTTT
TRBV24-1	.	TRBD2	TRBJ2-3	CATSEGGSKDTQYF	TGTGCCACCAGTGAGGGCGGGAGCAAAGATACGCAGTATTTT
TRBV29-1	.	.	TRBJ2-1	CSVERFYNEQFF	TGCAGCGTTGAGAGATTCTACAATGAGCAGTTCTTC
TRBV7-9	.	.	TRBJ1-2	CASSYSRDNNYGYTF	TGTGCCAGCAGTTATTCTCGGGACAATAACTATGGCTACACCTTC
TRBV4-1	.	TRBD1	TRBJ1-5	CASSQTTTGQGGNQPQHF	TGCGCCAGCAGCCAAACAACTACTGGACAGGGCGGCAATCAGCCCCAGCATTTT
TRBV9	.	.	TRBJ1-1	CASSYIGGFSEAFF	TGTGCCAGCAGCTATATCGGGGGGTTCTCTGAAGCTTTCTTT
TRBV6-2/TRBV6-3	.	.	TRBJ2-1	CASSQVTGQTSYNEQFF	TGTGCCAGCAGTCAAGTAACAGGACAGACCTCCTACAATGAGCAGTTCTTC
TRBV5-1	.	.	TRBJ2-1	CASSLTGMGLSSYNEQFF	TGCGCCAGCAGCTTGACAGGCATGGGCCTGAGCTCCTACAATGAGCAGTTCTTC
TRBV27	.	.	TRBJ1-3	CASSVNLLSSGNTIYF	TGTGCCAGCAGTGTAAACCTCCTGAGCTCTGGAAACACCATATATTTT
TRBV7-8	.	.	TRBJ2-2	CASSLGHNTGELFF	TGTGCCAGCAGCTTAGGACATAACACCGGGGAGCTGTTTTTT
TRBV7-9	.	.	TRBJ2-1	CASSLAALNEQFF	TGTGCCAGCAGCTTAGCAGCCCTTAATGAGCAGTTCTTC
TRBV11-3	.	TRBD2	TRBJ2-2	CASSSAGGVTGELFF	TGTGCCAGCAGCTCAGCGGGAGGGGTAACCGGGGAGCTGTTTTTT
TRBV10-3	.	TRBD1	TRBJ1-4	CAISEGQGALGEKLFF	TGTGCCATCAGTGAGGGACAGGGGGCTCTTGGCGAAAAACTGTTTTTT
TRBV5-1	.	TRBD2	TRBJ2-1	CATTGTSGESSYNEQFF	TGCGCCACCACCGGGACTAGCGGGGAGAGCTCCTACAATGAGCAGTTCTTC
TRBV3-1/TRBV3-2	.	.	TRBJ2-3	CASSQDEGADTQYF	TGTGCCAGCAGCCAAGATGAGGGGGCAGATACGCAGTATTTT
TRBV2	.	.	TRBJ1-1	CASSYRALNTEAFF	TGTGCCAGCAGCTACAGGGCCCTGAACACTGAAGCTTTCTTT
TRBV27	.	TRBD1	TRBJ1-1	CASRPSGGGLNTEAFF	TGTGCCAGCAGGCCCTCAGGGGGCGGGCTGAACACTGAAGCTTTCTTT
TRBV19	once	TRBD1	TRBJ1-1	CASSLDRDSVSEAFF	TGTGCCAGTAGTCTCGACCGGGACAGCGTTTCGGAAGCTTTCTTT
TRBV6-5	.	TRBD1	TRBJ1-1	CASSYGTGGTEAFF	TGTGCCAGCAGTTATGGGACAGGGGGCACTGAAGCTTTCTTT
TRBV15	.	TRBD1	TRBJ1-5	CATKPGQPLNQPQHF	TGTGCCACCAAACCGGGACAGCCCCTTAATCAGCCCCAGCATTTT
TRBV27	.	TRBD1	TRBJ2-1	CASSSTGGWSYNEQFF	TGTGCCAGCAGTTCGACAGGGGGCTGGTCCTACAATGAGCAGTTCTTC
TRBV6-5	.	TRBD1	TRBJ2-5	CASSRTGGQETQYF	TGTGCCAGCAGCAGAACAGGGGGGCAAGAGACCCAGTACTTC
TRBV5-1	.	.	TRBJ1-2	CASSSATGRNYGYTF	TGCGCCAGCAGCTCGGCTACAGGTCGTAACTATGGCTACACCTTC
TRBV15	.	.	TRBJ2-5	CATSTLSGLQETQYF	TGTGCCACCAGCACCCTATCAGGGCTCCAAGAGACCCAGTACTTC
TRBV9	.	TRBD1	TRBJ1-2	CASSPPPGQATYYGYTF	TGTGCCAGCAGCCCCCCTCCAGGACAGGCCACCTACTATGGCTACACCTTC
TRBV10-1	.	TRBD1	TRBJ1-1	CASSAGTVLNTEAFF	TGCGCCAGCAGTGCTGGGACAGTATTGAACACTGAAGCTTTCTTT
TRBV30	few	.	TRBJ1-6	CAWSPRLSYNSPLHF	TGTGCCTGGAGTCCTAGGTTGTCCTATAATTCACCCCTCCACTTT
TRBV7-2	.	.	TRBJ1-1	CASSKTPRTEAFF	TGTGCCAGCAGTAAGACACCTCGCACTGAAGCTTTCTTT
TRBV9	.	TRBD1	TRBJ1-1	CASSVAGGRRTEAFF	TGTGCCAGCAGCGTTGCAGGGGGGAGGCGGACTGAAGCTTTCTTT
TRBV9	.	.	TRBJ1-2	CASSPSPLGDYGYTF	TGTGCCAGCAGCCCCTCCCCCCTAGGGGACTATGGCTACACCTTC
TRBV19	.	TRBD1	TRBJ1-5	CASRYTGDNQPQHF	TGTGCCAGTAGGTATACAGGGGACAATCAGCCCCAGCATTTT